This is a list of T cell receptor beta chains from one sample in a study of T cells after yellow fever vaccination. In TCRdb, the 5' RACE reads were re-called with MiXCR into one record per CDR3 protein. The table lists some 100,000 distinct CDR3 sequences, roughly 10% of them singletons. Sequencing was performed on CD8+ T cells not binding an NS4B(214-222) dextramer, sorted from PBMCs, taken around 14 days after the first yellow fever vaccination. Source of these receptors: a man between 18 and 35 years old who received the YFV17D yellow fever vaccine. Each CDR3 is given with its conserved first and last residue. D genes are given only for firm matches. Size is omitted from some rows. Given values are once, few, many or a class for expanded clones.

medium-sized TRBJ1-5 15 - TRBV29-1 CSVEDGRGGNQPQHF TGCAGCGTTGAAGACGGGAGGGGAGGGAATCAGCCCCAGCATTTT
- TRBJ2-2 13 - TRBV5-1 CASSSKSAEELFF TGCGCCAGCAGCTCAAAGTCTGCGGAGGAGCTGTTTTTT
- TRBJ1-3 14 - TRBV6-5 CASSYSQGVNTIYF TGTGCCAGCAGTTACTCACAGGGTGTAAACACCATATATTTT
- TRBJ2-1 12 - TRBV6-2/TRBV6-3 CASGFLLDEQFF TGTGCCAGCGGCTTCCTCTTGGATGAGCAGTTCTTC
- TRBJ1-3 16 - TRBV5-1 CASSPVSSGSGNTIYF TGCGCCAGCAGCCCCGTTTCCAGCGGCTCTGGAAACACCATATATTTT
- TRBJ2-5 21 - TRBV11-2 CASSEAGRLDREGQVQETQYF TGTGCCAGCAGCGAAGCGGGTAGATTGGACAGGGAGGGGCAGGTGCAAGAGACCCAGTACTTC
- TRBJ2-4 12 - TRBV2 CASQGGVNIQYF TGTGCCAGCCAGGGCGGGGTCAACATTCAGTACTTC
once TRBJ1-1 13 TRBD1 TRBV7-9 CASSMTGWTEAFF TGTGCCAGCAGCATGACAGGGTGGACTGAAGCTTTCTTT
few TRBJ1-4 17 TRBD1 TRBV11-2 CASSLDSTGPPEEKLFF TGTGCCAGCAGCTTAGATTCGACAGGGCCGCCGGAGGAGAAACTGTTTTTT
many TRBJ1-3 13 - TRBV6-1 CARRGGGGNTIYF TGTGCCAGAAGGGGTGGCGGTGGAAACACCATATATTTT
few TRBJ2-5 14 - TRBV29-1 CSVIRPTYQETQYF TGCAGCGTGATTCGACCGACTTACCAAGAGACCCAGTACTTC
few TRBJ2-1 14 - TRBV12-3/TRBV12-4 CASSLGLPSNEQFF TGTGCCAGCAGTTTAGGCTTACCCTCCAATGAGCAGTTCTTC
many TRBJ2-2 16 - TRBV25-1 CASIQTEGPNTGELFF TGTGCCAGCATCCAGACGGAGGGGCCTAACACCGGGGAGCTGTTTTTT
few TRBJ2-7 13 - TRBV5-1 CASSQLTGYEQYF TGCGCCAGCAGCCAACTGACAGGCTACGAGCAGTACTTC
- TRBJ2-1 12 - TRBV7-9 CASSLVSGEQFF TGTGCCAGCAGTCTCGTCAGTGGAGAGCAGTTCTTC
- TRBJ2-3 13 - TRBV7-9 CASSLELDYTQYF TGTGCCAGCAGCTTAGAACTAGATTATACGCAGTATTTT
- TRBJ2-1 15 - TRBV4-3 CASSQGRSSYNEQFF TGCGCCAGCAGCCAAGGTAGGAGCTCCTACAATGAGCAGTTCTTC
many TRBJ1-4 14 - TRBV29-1 CSVEDPREEEKLFF TGCAGCGTTGAAGACCCCAGGGAGGAAGAAAAACTGTTTTTT
few TRBJ2-5 17 - TRBV3-1 CASRTNSGQDMQQTQYF TGTGCCAGCAGGACGAATTCCGGACAAGACATGCAGCAGACCCAGTACTTC
- TRBJ2-1 16 - TRBV6-5 CASSYQPGRSYNEQFF TGTGCCAGCAGTTACCAGCCGGGGCGCTCCTACAATGAGCAGTTCTTC